A single sample gave rise to the 19 T cell receptor beta chains below, sequenced in a study of blood T cells in healthy people across ages. A second 7 to 11 cycle PCR used barcoded and J-beta primers. TCRdb used MiXCR to reprocess the 5' RACE reads, holding one entry per CDR3 protein. The table records over 300,000 distinct CDR3 sequences, approximately 51% of them present only once. Specimen: blood. Source of these receptors: a man aged 55-75 years in good health.

This clonotype showed up many times. This rearrangement joins TRBV4-2 to TRBJ2-7; 9 bases are a match to TRBD2. The CDR3 spans 15 residues. The germline V gene has CDR1 LGHNA and CDR2 YNFKEQ. V gave up 2 bases and J gave up 2 bases; unmatched junction bases: 4. The CDR3 spells CASSQTGLATYEQYF. The CDR3 DNA is TGTGCCAGCAGCCAAACGGGACTAGCCACCTACGAGCAGTACTTC.

This clonotype appeared a few times. The rearrangement links TRBV9 to TRBJ2-7; D is ambiguous. V was pared by 0 bases and J by 2 bases, with 15 bases between. Looked up from germline, CDR1 is SGDLS and CDR2 is YYNGEE. The CDR3 contains 16 residues. The CDR3 region is CASSVAGSHQPYEQYF. The CDR3 DNA reads TGTGCCAGCAGCGTAGCCGGCAGTCACCAACCCTACGAGCAGTACTTC.

Concerning this clonotype: Germline and junction disagree at one end, which may indicate a read error. V is TRBV9 and J is TRBJ2-7; 7 positions agree with TRBD1. This CDR3 has 15 residues. Germline CDR1 SGDLS, CDR2 YYNGEE. The CDR3 protein is CVSSVVAGGPYEQYF. Here the CDR3 DNA reads TGTGTCAGCAGCGTAGTGGCAGGGGGTCCCTACGAGCAGTACTTC.

This rearrangement joins TRBV7-8 to TRBJ2-5; 12 bases match TRBD2. Germline V CDR1 and CDR2: SGHVS, FQNEAQ. Trimming took 5 bases from V and 1 from J; bases not matched to a gene: 8. The CDR3 runs to 17 residues. CDR3 sequence (DNA): TGTGCCAGCAGCCCCAACAGACTAGCGGGAGCCCAAGAGACCCAGTACTTC. Amino acids: CASSPNRLAGAQETQYF.

This clonotype was recorded at least ten times. This chain uses TRBV14 with TRBJ1-6; D is uncertain. V was pared by 2 bases and J by 6 bases, with 11 bases between. The CDR3 is made up of 15 amino acids. The V gene's germline CDR1 is SGHDN and CDR2 FVKESK. CDR3 residues: CASSQSSLGNSPLHF. The CDR3, as DNA: TGTGCCAGCAGCCAATCGTCCCTGGGTAATTCACCCCTCCACTTT.

The rearrangement uses TRBV5-1 and TRBJ2-5, with 7 bases aligning to TRBD2. V gave up 0 bases and J gave up 5 bases; unmatched junction bases: 7. CDR1 SGHRS and CDR2 YFSETQ come from the germline V gene. This CDR3 comprises 15 residues. The CDR3, as DNA: TGCGCCAGCAGCTTGGATGGCGGGAGTGAGGAGACCCAGTACTTC. This gives the protein CASSLDGGSEETQYF.

This clonotype has only a few counts. This rearrangement joins TRBV11-3 to TRBJ2-7, with D perhaps matching TRBD2 (6 bases). The CDR3 runs to 16 residues. Germline CDR1 reads SGHNT; CDR2 reads YENEEA. V lost 11 bases, J lost 3 bases, and 26 bases lay in between. The CDR3 protein is CAESFAHGGTLYEQYF. In DNA form, the CDR3 reads TGTGCCGAAAGCTTCGCCCATGGGGGGACCCTCTACGAGCAGTACTTC.

This clonotype was counted ten times or more. The chain links TRBV7-3 to TRBJ2-3; D gene unclear. Germline V gene lookup returns CDR1 SGHTA and CDR2 FQGTGA. The CDR3 is 14 amino acids. The V and J ends lost 1 base and 6 bases respectively, with 11 bases between them. CDR3 in DNA: TGTGCCAGCAGCTTAAGGGCGTCGCCCGATACGCAGTATTTT. Its protein is CASSLRASPDTQYF.

The chain is built from TRBV20-1 and TRBJ2-1; 13 positions agree with TRBD2. The V gene end was trimmed by 6 bases and the J gene end by 6 bases; junction bases not matched to a gene: 8. The CDR3 consists of 15 residues. CDR1 is DFQATT, CDR2 SNEGSKA, per germline (reference sequence). CDR3 protein: CSAAKGLAGVNEQFF. CDR3 sequence (DNA): TGCAGTGCCGCGAAAGGACTAGCGGGAGTCAATGAGCAGTTCTTC.

The chain carries TRBV20-1 and TRBJ2-3, with 13 bases identical to TRBD2. This CDR3 has 19 amino acids. Germline V gives CDR1 DFQATT, CDR2 SNEGSKA (reference sequence). Trimming took 5 bases from V and 6 from J; bases not matched to a gene: 20. CDR3 region: CSASTGTSGTTNLPDTQYF. The CDR3 nucleotides are TGCAGTGCTTCTACCGGGACTAGCGGGACAACCAACCTTCCGGATACGCAGTATTTT.

V usage is TRBV20-1 and J usage is TRBJ2-7; 9 bases are a match to TRBD2. V was pared by 3 bases and J by 3 bases, with 6 bases of the junction left unmatched. The CDR3 length is 14 residues. Germline V gives CDR1 DFQATT, CDR2 SNEGSKA (reference sequence). The CDR3 protein is CSARSQRGVYEQYF. The CDR3 coding sequence is TGCAGTGCTAGGAGCCAGCGGGGGGTCTACGAGCAGTACTTC.

V usage is TRBV9 and J usage is TRBJ2-6; 8 positions agree with TRBD2. Germline CDR1 is SGDLS and CDR2 is YYNGEE. V gave up 4 bases and J gave up 1 base; unmatched junction bases: 13. CDR3 length: 19 residues. The CDR3 DNA sequence: TGTGCCAGCAGCCCACAGGCGGCACTAGCGGTATCTGGGGCCAACGTCCTGACTTTC. Encoded protein: CASSPQAALAVSGANVLTF.

The chain carries TRBV29-1 and TRBJ1-1; 8 nucleotides agree with TRBD1. This CDR3 is 11 amino acids long. The V and J ends lost 6 bases and 8 bases, in that order; junction bases with no gene match: 5. Germline V CDR1 and CDR2: SQVTM, ANQGSEA. The CDR3 coding sequence is TGCAGCGTACGGGGACAGGTGGAAGCTTTCTTT. It specifies CSVRGQVEAFF. Based on the CDR3 plus reference TRBV29-1 and TRBJ1-1, the full variable domain is SAVISQKPSRDICQRGTSLTIQCQVDSQVTMMFWYRQQPGQSLTLIATANQGSEATYESGFVIDKFPISRPNLTFSTLTVSNMSPEDSSIYLCSVRGQVEAFFGQGTRLTVV.

With respect to this clonotype: A single base separates this from a much larger clone, so it may be a read error. The chain recombines TRBV7-8 with TRBJ2-1; D remains ambiguous. Per the germline V gene, CDR1 is SGHVS and CDR2 is FQNEAQ. The ends were cut back, 5 bases at V and 7 bases at J, with 6 bases in the middle. The CDR3 consists of 11 residues. CDR3 DNA sequence: TGTGCCAGCAGCCGGTGGAATGAGCAGTTCTTC. Residues: CASSRWNEQFF.

The chain joins TRBV19 to TRBJ2-6; D unclear. Germline-derived CDR1 and CDR2 are LNHDA and SQIVND (reference sequence). Trimming removed 6 bases from V and 0 bases from J, with 6 bases in between. This CDR3 has 14 residues. In nucleotides, the CDR3 is TGTGCCAGTAGCAAGACCTCTGGGGCCAACGTCCTGACTTTC. Its translation: CASSKTSGANVLTF. Full variable domain (rest looked up from reference TRBV19 and TRBJ2-6): DGGITQSPKYLFRKEGQNVTLSCEQNLNHDAMYWYRQDPGQGLRLIYYSQIVNDFQKGDIAEGYSVSREKKESFPLTVTSAQKNPTAFYLCASSKTSGANVLTFGAGSRLTVL.

This chain joins TRBV10-3 and TRBJ1-1; 8 bases agree with TRBD1. CDR1 ENHRY and CDR2 SYGVKD come from the germline V gene. This CDR3 is 13 amino acids long. Trimming took 6 bases from V and 5 from J; bases not matched to a gene: 5. CDR3 bases: TGTGCCATCAGCGAGGACAGGGCGACTGAAGCTTTCTTT. Residues: CAISEDRATEAFF.

This clonotype was observed a few times. The J gene is TRBJ2-6, the V gene TRBV28, with a weak D call TRBD1 (6 bases). CDR1 is MDHEN, CDR2 SYDVKM, per germline. This CDR3 comprises 18 residues. The V end was cut by 7 bases, the J end by 1 base, with 20 bases between. The CDR3 is CASKEGGRRVSGANVLTF. The CDR3 nucleotides are TGTGCCAGCAAAGAAGGGGGTAGGCGTGTGTCTGGGGCCAACGTCCTGACTTTC.

This clonotype showed up just a few times. The CDR3: CASTTGDPPYEQYF. The CDR3 nucleotides read TGCGCCAGCACCACAGGGGACCCACCCTACGAGCAGTACTTC. The chain has TRBV5-1 and TRBJ2-7, with 7 positions matching TRBD1. Germline CDR1 and CDR2: SGHRS and YFSETQ. The CDR3 contains 14 residues. The trim removed 6 bases at V and 2 bases at J, leaving 8 bases unmatched.

The rearrangement uses TRBV10-3 and TRBJ2-1; TRBD2 agrees at 11 bases. The junction had 4 bases not matched to a gene; V was cut back by 3 bases and J by 0 bases. Germline lookup yields CDR1 ENHRY and CDR2 SYGVKD. The CDR3 is 17 residues long. The CDR3 region is CAISEGSGRASYNEQFF. Written as DNA, the CDR3 is TGTGCCATCAGTGAAGGTAGCGGGAGGGCCTCCTACAATGAGCAGTTCTTC.